This TCR beta chain was recovered during a study of breast tumors, draining lymph nodes, adjacent tissues. TCRdb ran MiXCR on the multiplex PCR reads and lists one entry per CDR3 protein. Of tens of thousands of distinct CDR3 sequences in the sample, around 50% were seen once. Study findings and constraints: Compared with basal-like, luminal-like tumors shared significantly more repertoire with nontumor tissue.

On this clonotype: Its specificity is not known. One end of the junction varies from germline; a read error may be responsible.

Material: breast tumor tissue. This TCR was sampled from a female donor with breast cancer. Some clones in this sample may be carry-over from other donors' samples.

CDR3 in DNA: TGTGCCAGCAGCCCCGACAGGGCGGCTAATGAAAAGCTGTTTTTT. It codes for CASSPDRAANEKLFF. V usage is TRBV5-4 and J usage is TRBJ1-4, with 7 bases matching TRBD1. The CDR3 runs 15 residues. Germline CDR1 is SGHNT and CDR2 is YYREEE (reference sequence). Complete variable domain (other parts from reference TRBV5-4 and TRBJ1-4): ETGVTQSPTHLIKTRGQQVTLRCSSQSGHNTVSWYQQALGQGPQFIFQYYREEENGRGNFPPRFSGLQFPNYSSELNVNALELDDSALYLCASSPDRAANEKLFFGSGTQLSVL.